Sequencing of this T cell receptor (beta chain) was carried out in a study of blood T cells in healthy people across ages. Trimming stripped 3 bases from V and 4 bases from J, with 13 bases between. The CDR3 length is 14 residues. In germline, CDR1 is SGHRS, CDR2 YFSETQ. Next came a second PCR, run for 7 to 11 cycles, which used a sample-barcoded 5' primer along with a J-beta primer mix. Each of the samples gave a minimum of 3 million paired-end reads that contained CDR3. TCRdb re-derived calls from the 5' RACE reads in MiXCR, one entry per CDR3 protein. Among over 1,500,000 distinct CDR3 sequences listed, 49% were seen once. At least 5.5 micrograms of total RNA were extracted per sample.

The chain joins TRBV5-1 to TRBJ1-2; D ambiguous. Sequences were obtained from blood. This clonotype originated in a woman in her 40s in good health. The CDR3 nucleotides read TGCGCCAGCAGCTACCAGGACCTAGGCTATGGCTACACCTTC. It codes for CASSYQDLGYGYTF.